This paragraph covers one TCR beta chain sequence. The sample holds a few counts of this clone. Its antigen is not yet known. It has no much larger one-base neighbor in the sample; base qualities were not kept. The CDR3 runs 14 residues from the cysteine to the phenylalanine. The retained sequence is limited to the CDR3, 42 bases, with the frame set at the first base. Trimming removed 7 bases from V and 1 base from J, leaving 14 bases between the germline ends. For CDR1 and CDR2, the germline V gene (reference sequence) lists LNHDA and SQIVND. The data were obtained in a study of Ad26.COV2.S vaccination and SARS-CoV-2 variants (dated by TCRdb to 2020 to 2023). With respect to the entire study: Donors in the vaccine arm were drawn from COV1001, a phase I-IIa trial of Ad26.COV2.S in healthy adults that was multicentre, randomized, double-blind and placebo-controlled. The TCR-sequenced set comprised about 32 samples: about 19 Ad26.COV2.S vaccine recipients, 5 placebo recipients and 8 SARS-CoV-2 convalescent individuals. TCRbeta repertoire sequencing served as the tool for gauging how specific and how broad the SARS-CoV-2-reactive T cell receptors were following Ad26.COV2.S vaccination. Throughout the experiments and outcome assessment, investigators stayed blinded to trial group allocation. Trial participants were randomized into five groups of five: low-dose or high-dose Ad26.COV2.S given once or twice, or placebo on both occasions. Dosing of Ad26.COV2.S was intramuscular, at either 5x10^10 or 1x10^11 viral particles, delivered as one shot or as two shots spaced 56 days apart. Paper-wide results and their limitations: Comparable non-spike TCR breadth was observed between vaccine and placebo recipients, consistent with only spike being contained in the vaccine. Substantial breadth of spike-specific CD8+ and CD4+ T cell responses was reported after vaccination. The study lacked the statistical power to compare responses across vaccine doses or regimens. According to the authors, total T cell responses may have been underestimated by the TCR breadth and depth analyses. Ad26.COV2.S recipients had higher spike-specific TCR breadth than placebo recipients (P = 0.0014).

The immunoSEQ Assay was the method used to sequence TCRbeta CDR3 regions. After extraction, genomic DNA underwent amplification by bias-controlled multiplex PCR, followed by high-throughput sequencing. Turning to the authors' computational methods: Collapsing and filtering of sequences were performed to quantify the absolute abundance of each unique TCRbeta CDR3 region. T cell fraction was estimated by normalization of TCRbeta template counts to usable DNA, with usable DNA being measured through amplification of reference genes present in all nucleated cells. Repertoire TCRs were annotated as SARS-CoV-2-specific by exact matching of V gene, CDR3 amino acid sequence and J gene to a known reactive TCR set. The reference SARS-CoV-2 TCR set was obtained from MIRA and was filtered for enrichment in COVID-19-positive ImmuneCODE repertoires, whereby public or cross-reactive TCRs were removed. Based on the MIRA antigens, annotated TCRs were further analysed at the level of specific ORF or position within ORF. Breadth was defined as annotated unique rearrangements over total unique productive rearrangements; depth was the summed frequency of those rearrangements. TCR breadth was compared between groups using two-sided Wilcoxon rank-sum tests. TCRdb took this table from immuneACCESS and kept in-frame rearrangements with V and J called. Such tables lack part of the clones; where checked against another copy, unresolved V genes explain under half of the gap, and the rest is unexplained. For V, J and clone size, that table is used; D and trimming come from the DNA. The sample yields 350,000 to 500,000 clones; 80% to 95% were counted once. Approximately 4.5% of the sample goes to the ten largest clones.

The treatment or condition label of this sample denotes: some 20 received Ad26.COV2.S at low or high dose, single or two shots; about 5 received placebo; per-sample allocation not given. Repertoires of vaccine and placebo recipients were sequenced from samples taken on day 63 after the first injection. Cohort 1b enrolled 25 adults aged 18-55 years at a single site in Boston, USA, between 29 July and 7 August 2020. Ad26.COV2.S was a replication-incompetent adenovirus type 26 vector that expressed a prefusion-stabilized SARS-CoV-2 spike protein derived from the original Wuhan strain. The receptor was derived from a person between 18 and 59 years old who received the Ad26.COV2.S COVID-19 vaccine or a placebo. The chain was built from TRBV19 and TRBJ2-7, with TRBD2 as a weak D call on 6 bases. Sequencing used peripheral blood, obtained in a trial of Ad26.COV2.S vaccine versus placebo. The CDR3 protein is CASTAGKGSYEQYF. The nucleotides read TGTGCCAGTACGGCGGGGAAGGGTTCCTACGAGCAGTACTTC.